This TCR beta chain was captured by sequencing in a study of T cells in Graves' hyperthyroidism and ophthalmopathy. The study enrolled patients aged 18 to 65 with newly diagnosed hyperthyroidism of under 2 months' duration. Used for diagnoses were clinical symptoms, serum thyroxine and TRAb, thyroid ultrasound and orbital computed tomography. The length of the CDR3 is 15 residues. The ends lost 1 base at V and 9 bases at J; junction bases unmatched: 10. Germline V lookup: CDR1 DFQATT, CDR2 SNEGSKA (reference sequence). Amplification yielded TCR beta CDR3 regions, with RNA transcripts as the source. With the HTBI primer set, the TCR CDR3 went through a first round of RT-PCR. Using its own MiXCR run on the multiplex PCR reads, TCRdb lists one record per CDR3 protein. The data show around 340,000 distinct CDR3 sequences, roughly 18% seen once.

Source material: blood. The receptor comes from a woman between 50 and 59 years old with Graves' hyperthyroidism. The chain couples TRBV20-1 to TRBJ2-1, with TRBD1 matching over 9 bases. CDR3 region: CSARVQGARSSEQFF. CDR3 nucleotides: TGCAGTGCTAGAGTACAGGGGGCGCGATCAAGTGAGCAGTTCTTC.